The sequence of this T cell receptor (beta chain) was determined in a study of OX40 agonist ivuxolimab in advanced cancers. Background on the study: Patients were treated with intravenous ivuxolimab, dosed at 0.01 to 10 mg/kg and infused every 2 weeks. Averaging around 60 years in age, with a range of roughly 23 to 80, the cohort was 65% to 85% male.

This CDR3 comprises 11 residues. CDR1 and CDR2 from the germline V gene are MNHEY and SMNVEV (reference sequence). V lost 8 bases, J lost 11 bases, and 15 bases lay in between. This clone was seen more than once but under ten times. The assay was immunoSEQ multiplex PCR, and TCRdb's table has in-frame clones only and misses some. The sample consists of about 68,000 clones, about 83% of them appearing once. Sequencing used CD4+ or CD8+ T cells sorted from blood, obtained in a trial of the OX40 agonist ivuxolimab. This chain joins TRBV27 and TRBJ1-1; a weak D match, TRBD1 (5 bases). The source is an adult with an advanced solid tumor such as melanoma, head and neck, liver or kidney cancer. The DNA for the CDR3 is TGTGCCAGCCGGTCGGGGCCTATGGCTTTCTTT. Its translation is CASRSGPMAFF.